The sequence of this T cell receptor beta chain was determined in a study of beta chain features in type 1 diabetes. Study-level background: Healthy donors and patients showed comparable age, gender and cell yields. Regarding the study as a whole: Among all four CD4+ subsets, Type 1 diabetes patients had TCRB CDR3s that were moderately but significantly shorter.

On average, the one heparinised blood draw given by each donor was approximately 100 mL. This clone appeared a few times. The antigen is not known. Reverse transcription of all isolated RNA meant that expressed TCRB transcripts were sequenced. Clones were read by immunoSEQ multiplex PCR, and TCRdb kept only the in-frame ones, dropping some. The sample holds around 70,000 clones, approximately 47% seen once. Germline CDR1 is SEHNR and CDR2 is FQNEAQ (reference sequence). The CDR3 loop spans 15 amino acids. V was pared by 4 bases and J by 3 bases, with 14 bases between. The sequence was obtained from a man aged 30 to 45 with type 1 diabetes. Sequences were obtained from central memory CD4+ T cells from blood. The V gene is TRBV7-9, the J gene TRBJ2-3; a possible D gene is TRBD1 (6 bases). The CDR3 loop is CASSWGQGVTDTQYF. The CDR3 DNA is TGTGCCAGCAGCTGGGGGCAGGGTGTGACAGATACGCAGTATTTT. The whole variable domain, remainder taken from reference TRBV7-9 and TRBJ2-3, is DTGVSQNPRHKITKRGQNVTFRCDPISEHNRLYWYRQTLGQGPEFLTYFQNEAQLEKSRLLSDRFSAERPKGSFSTLEIQRTEQGDSAMYLCASSWGQGVTDTQYFGPGTRLTVL.